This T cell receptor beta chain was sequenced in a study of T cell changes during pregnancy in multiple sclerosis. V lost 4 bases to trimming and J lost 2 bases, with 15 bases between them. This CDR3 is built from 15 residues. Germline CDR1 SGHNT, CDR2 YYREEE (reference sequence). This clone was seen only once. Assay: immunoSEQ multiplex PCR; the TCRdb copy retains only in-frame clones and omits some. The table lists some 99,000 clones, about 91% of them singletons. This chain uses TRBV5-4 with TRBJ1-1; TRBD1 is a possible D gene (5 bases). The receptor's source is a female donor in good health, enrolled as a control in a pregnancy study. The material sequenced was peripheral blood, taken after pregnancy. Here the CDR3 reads CASSPDLRGNTEAFF. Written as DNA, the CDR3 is TGTGCCAGCAGCCCCGATCTTAGGGGTAACACTGAAGCTTTCTTT.